This is a list of T cell receptor beta chains from one sample in a study of blood T cells in healthy people across ages. In TCRdb, the 5' RACE reads were re-called with MiXCR into one record per CDR3 protein. The sample has approximately 1,000,000 distinct CDR3 sequences, less than 50% seen once; the top ten hold about 20%. Material: blood. These receptors were taken from a woman aged 55-75 years in good health. CDR3s include the opening cysteine and the closing phenylalanine or tryptophan. D genes are given only for firm matches. Clone size is shown for a subset of rows, as once, few, many or a class of expanded clone.

TRBJ2-3 NA NA TRBV4-1 CASSPPPPAGDTQYF TGCGCCAGCAGCCCCCCTCCCCCAGCGGGAGATACGCAGTATTTT
TRBJ2-5 many TRBD1 TRBV7-9 CASRHTGGRETQYF TGTGCCAGCAGACACACAGGGGGACGAGAGACCCAGTACTTC
TRBJ2-1 NA TRBD1 TRBV24-1 CATSDPGQPYNEQFF TGTGCCACCAGTGATCCGGGACAGCCGTACAATGAGCAGTTCTTC
TRBJ2-3 NA NA TRBV29-1 CSSRQGGSDTQYF TGCAGCTCCCGGCAGGGTGGTTCAGATACGCAGTATTTT
TRBJ2-1 few TRBD2 TRBV13 CASSPPTSGVYNEQFF TGTGCCAGCAGCCCCCCGACTAGCGGGGTATACAATGAGCAGTTCTTC
TRBJ2-7 NA NA TRBV29-1 CSVVLTPYEQYF TGCAGCGTTGTTCTAACACCCTACGAGCAGTACTTC
TRBJ2-2 few NA TRBV10-3 CAINGQGATSTGELFF TGTGCCATCAACGGGCAGGGAGCGACTTCCACCGGGGAGCTGTTTTTT
TRBJ2-3 NA TRBD2 TRBV15 CATSRDLAGGADTQYF TGTGCCACCAGCAGAGATTTAGCGGGAGGAGCCGATACGCAGTATTTT
TRBJ2-7 NA NA TRBV9 CASSARDWPRYEQYF TGTGCCAGCAGCGCCCGGGACTGGCCCCGCTACGAGCAGTACTTC
TRBJ1-4 once NA TRBV9 CASSVGDSLNEKLFF TGTGCCAGCAGCGTAGGAGACAGTTTAAATGAAAAACTGTTTTTT
TRBJ2-1 NA TRBD2 TRBV20-1 CSARALAGASSYNEQFF TGCAGTGCTAGAGCTCTAGCGGGAGCGAGCTCCTACAATGAGCAGTTCTTC
TRBJ2-5 few TRBD2 TRBV6-2/TRBV6-3 CASRPSGRWETQYF TGTGCCAGCAGGCCTAGCGGGAGGTGGGAGACCCAGTACTTC
TRBJ2-1 once NA TRBV29-1 CSAIMDEQFF TGCAGCGCTATCATGGATGAGCAGTTCTTC
TRBJ2-5 many TRBD2 TRBV29-1 CSVGGTSGKRAETQYF TGCAGCGTTGGAGGGACTAGCGGGAAGAGGGCGGAGACCCAGTACTTC
TRBJ2-6 few NA TRBV5-1 CASSLWAGQSSGANVLTF TGCGCCAGCAGCTTGTGGGCAGGACAGAGCTCTGGGGCCAACGTCCTGACTTTC
TRBJ2-1 NA NA TRBV7-3 CASSPRGGGVSYNEQFF TGTGCCAGCAGCCCTAGGGGGGGAGGGGTTTCCTACAATGAGCAGTTCTTC
TRBJ2-7 many TRBD1 TRBV5-6 CASSFPGQTAYEQYF TGTGCCAGCAGCTTCCCGGGACAGACGGCCTACGAGCAGTACTTC
TRBJ2-3 few NA TRBV12-3/TRBV12-4 CASSFTRDTQYF TGTGCCAGCAGCTTCACAAGAGATACGCAGTATTTT
TRBJ2-4 NA TRBD2 TRBV20-1 CSAGGDSKNIQYF TGCAGTGCCGGGGGGGACTCCAAAAACATTCAGTACTTC
TRBJ1-5 once NA TRBV2 CASRVLSKQPQHF TGTGCCAGCAGGGTATTGTCCAAACAGCCCCAGCATTTT
TRBJ2-1 many TRBD2 TRBV5-1 CASSSGLDNEQFF TGCGCCAGCAGCTCGGGACTAGACAATGAGCAGTTCTTC
TRBJ2-3 NA NA TRBV12-3/TRBV12-4 CASSLEGGTQYF TGTGCCAGCAGTTTAGAAGGGGGTACGCAGTATTTT
TRBJ2-3 few TRBD1 TRBV5-1 CASSVDRLRDTQYF TGCGCCAGCAGCGTGGACAGGCTCAGGGATACGCAGTATTTT
TRBJ2-5 once NA TRBV6-1 CASTLDHFPQETQYF TGTGCCAGCACGTTAGACCATTTCCCCCAAGAGACCCAGTACTTC
TRBJ2-7 NA NA TRBV5-1 CASSLDVRTDFSYEQYF TGCGCCAGCAGCTTGGATGTCCGGACAGATTTCTCCTACGAGCAGTACTTC
TRBJ2-5 few TRBD2 TRBV9 CASSVVGTSGIETQYF TGTGCCAGCAGCGTAGTCGGGACTAGCGGGATAGAGACCCAGTACTTC
TRBJ1-2 NA NA TRBV20-1 CSARVPIAGAVGVGYTF TGCAGTGCCAGAGTCCCTATAGCCGGGGCGGTAGGGGTTGGCTACACCTTC
TRBJ2-7 many NA TRBV20-1 CSARGDKHYEQYF TGCAGTGCTAGGGGGGACAAACACTACGAGCAGTACTTC
TRBJ2-3 few TRBD2 TRBV4-2 CASSQETSGGQGTQYF TGTGCCAGCAGCCAAGAGACTAGCGGAGGGCAGGGGACGCAGTATTTT
TRBJ2-7 few TRBD1 TRBV20-1 CSASDGQGISYEQYF TGCAGTGCTAGTGATGGACAGGGAATCTCCTACGAGCAGTACTTC
TRBJ2-7 NA TRBD1 TRBV20-1 CSAYRGSYEQYF TGCAGTGCTTACAGGGGCTCCTACGAGCAGTACTTC
TRBJ2-7 NA NA TRBV3-1 CASSQDIGQQYEQYF TGTGCCAGCAGCCAAGATATTGGTCAGCAGTACGAGCAGTACTTC
TRBJ2-4 NA TRBD1 TRBV9 CASSRSGDRGNIQYF TGTGCCAGCAGCCGTAGTGGGGACAGGGGAAACATTCAGTACTTC
TRBJ2-5 NA NA TRBV11-2 CASSLGPGGPRQETQYF TGTGCCAGCAGCTTAGGGCCCGGGGGGCCTCGGCAAGAGACCCAGTACTTC
TRBJ2-4 NA NA TRBV7-6 CASSLAPGPPGDIQYF TGTGCCAGCAGCTTAGCCCCAGGGCCCCCCGGGGACATTCAGTACTTC
TRBJ2-1 few TRBD1 TRBV11-2 CASSLWDSISYNEQFF TGTGCCAGCAGCTTATGGGACAGTATCTCCTACAATGAGCAGTTCTTC
TRBJ2-7 many NA TRBV7-2 CASRGVGAAEQYF TGTGCCAGCAGGGGGGTAGGGGCGGCCGAGCAGTACTTC
TRBJ2-4 few TRBD1 TRBV2 CASSEARGKNIQYF TGTGCCAGTAGTGAGGCCAGGGGGAAAAACATTCAGTACTTC
TRBJ2-7 few NA TRBV7-2 CASRGMGSYEQYF TGTGCCAGTCGGGGGATGGGATCCTACGAGCAGTACTTC
TRBJ2-1 NA NA TRBV5-8 CASSYRGDNEQLF TGTGCCAGCAGCTATAGGGGGGACAATGAGCAGTTGTTC